One and the same sample provided the 15 T cell receptor beta chains below, sequenced in a study of blood T cell repertoires in COVID-19. Clones were sequenced by immunoSEQ multiplex PCR, and TCRdb holds only the in-frame ones, with some missing. The data contain around 300,000 clones, 88% of them seen just once; the ten biggest clones take up approximately 4%. Sequencing used peripheral blood. Receptor source: a woman between 45 and 65 years old with active or convalescent COVID-19.

In the case of this clone: Different DNA sequences within this sample yield the same CDR3. This chain joins TRBV7-3 and TRBJ1-3; 8 bases fit TRBD1. CDR1 and CDR2 from the germline V gene are SGHTA and FQGTGA. The CDR3 contains 13 residues. V gave up 5 bases and J gave up 7 bases; unmatched junction bases: 4. CDR3 coding DNA: TGTGCCAGCAGCCCCAACAGGGGGAACACCATATATTTT. Residues: CASSPNRGNTIYF.

The chain joins TRBV7-3 to TRBJ1-1; D not resolved. The CDR3 has 13 residues. Germline lookup yields CDR1 SGHTA and CDR2 FQGTGA. V gave up 2 bases and J gave up 4 bases, with 8 bases separating them. CDR3 residues: CASSLGGITEAFF. As DNA, the CDR3 is TGTGCCAGCAGCTTAGGCGGGATCACTGAAGCTTTCTTT.

The gene calls are TRBV19 and TRBJ1-2, with D unclear. Germline V lookup: CDR1 LNHDA, CDR2 SQIVND (reference sequence). The CDR3 sequence is 16 residues long. V was clipped by 4 bases and J by 0 bases, with 15 bases between them. CDR3 in amino acids: CASSNMGSLANYGYTF. The CDR3 DNA follows: TGTGCCAGTAGTAACATGGGGAGCCTAGCTAACTATGGCTACACCTTC.

This rearrangement joins TRBV6-2 or TRBV6-3 to TRBJ2-7; no reliable D call. The CDR3 runs 11 residues. V was cut by 5 bases and J by 7 bases, with 9 bases left in between. Germline CDR1 MNHEY, CDR2 SVGEGT. CDR3 coding DNA: TGTGCCAGCAGTACCGCTGAGGAGCAGTACTTC. Its protein product is CASSTAEEQYF.

The J gene is TRBJ1-2, the V gene TRBV14; D uncertain. This CDR3 contains 15 residues. The ends were cut back, 4 bases at V and 5 bases at J, with 17 bases in the middle. Germline V gives CDR1 SGHDN, CDR2 FVKESK. CDR3 sequence reads: CASSPTAGNDYGYTF. As DNA, the CDR3 is TGTGCCAGCAGCCCCACTGCCGGGAATGATTATGGCTACACCTTC.

This chain joins TRBV6-5 and TRBJ2-2, with TRBD1 identical over 9 bases. The CDR3 runs to 15 residues. CDR1 MNHEY and CDR2 SVGAGI come from the germline V gene. V shed 6 bases, J shed 2 bases, and the junction held 4 bases outside the gene matches. The CDR3 is CASRSGQGNTGELFF. In DNA, the CDR3 is TGTGCCAGCAGATCGGGACAGGGAAACACCGGGGAGCTGTTTTTT.

The J gene is TRBJ1-1, the V gene TRBV6-2 or TRBV6-3, with D perhaps TRBD1 (6 bases). Germline V CDR1 and CDR2: MNHEY, SVGEGT. The V and J ends lost 2 bases and 1 base respectively, with 11 bases between them. This CDR3 comprises 15 residues. CDR3 DNA sequence: TGTGCCAGCAGTTACACAACAGGGTGGAACACTGAAGCTTTCTTT. Translating gives CASSYTTGWNTEAFF.

V and J are TRBV5-1 and TRBJ1-3, with 12 bases that match TRBD1. The V segment lost 4 bases and the J segment 8 bases; nucleotides outside the gene matches: 4. The CDR3 has 14 residues. CDR1 is SGHRS, CDR2 YFSETQ, per germline. The DNA of the CDR3 is TGCGCCAGCAGCGCGGGACAGGGGGCAGACACCATATATTTT. As protein: CASSAGQGADTIYF.

The chain joins TRBV6-5 to TRBJ1-2, with TRBD1 as a possible D gene (5 bases). The CDR3 sequence is 15 residues long. CDR1 MNHEY and CDR2 SVGAGI come from the germline V gene. The germline V and J ends were trimmed by 0 bases and 7 bases, with 15 bases remaining between them. CDR3 sequence (DNA): TGTGCCAGCAGTTACTCGATCCCGGGGGGTTTTGGCTACACCTTC. It specifies CASSYSIPGGFGYTF.

The V call is TRBV6-4, the J call TRBJ1-2; perhaps TRBD1 as D (5 bases). Per the germline V gene, CDR1 is MRHNA and CDR2 is SNTAGT. Trimming took 7 bases from V and 7 from J, leaving 16 bases between them. The CDR3 sequence is 13 residues long. CDR3 protein: CASKGNGKAGYTF. DNA of the CDR3: TGTGCCAGCAAGGGGAATGGGAAGGCTGGCTACACCTTC.

The CDR3 DNA is TGTGCCAGCAGTTACTCGGGGACTAGCGGGAGAGATACGCAGTATTTT. Amino acids: CASSYSGTSGRDTQYF. This chain connects TRBV6-2 or TRBV6-3 to TRBJ2-3; 14 bases match TRBD2. Losses at the gene ends were 0 bases for V and 5 bases for J; bases not matched to a gene: 1. Germline V CDR1 and CDR2: MNHEY, SVGEGT. The CDR3 contains 16 residues.

The J gene is TRBJ2-1, the V gene TRBV5-4; 14 bases map to TRBD2. This CDR3 is built from 17 residues. V lost 0 bases and J lost 6; bases outside the gene matches: 5. CDR1 SGHNT and CDR2 YYREEE come from the germline V gene (reference sequence). The chain's CDR3 is CASSLAGTSGRGNEQFF. The CDR3 DNA sequence: TGTGCCAGCAGCTTGGCCGGGACTAGCGGGAGAGGCAATGAGCAGTTCTTC.

The chain recombines TRBV7-2 with TRBJ1-4; 7 nucleotides line up with TRBD1. The trim removed 4 bases at V and 1 base at J, leaving 9 bases unmatched. The CDR3 consists of 17 residues. Germline CDR1 is SGHTA and CDR2 is FQGNSA. CDR3 loop: CASSSRTGGETNEKLFF. The CDR3 bases are TGTGCCAGCAGCTCGAGGACAGGAGGGGAAACTAATGAAAAACTGTTTTTT.

The V and J genes are TRBV18 and TRBJ1-5; 12 bases are a match to TRBD1. The V and J ends lost 6 bases and 4 bases, in that order; junction bases with no gene match: 7. The CDR3 extends over 16 amino acids. Germline assignment: CDR1 KGHSH and CDR2 LQKENI. The CDR3 nucleotides read TGTGCCAGCTCGCTCACGGGACAGGGGGCGAATCAGCCCCAGCATTTT. It yields the protein CASSLTGQGANQPQHF.

This clone appeared once. CDR3 in amino acids: CAWSVRTEQYF. CDR3 nucleotides: TGTGCCTGGAGTGTACGTACAGAGCAGTACTTC. The chain recombines TRBV30 with TRBJ2-7; no firm D call. The V gene lost 0 bases and the J gene lost 7 bases, with 7 bases spanning the gap. CDR3 size: 11 residues. Germline assignment: CDR1 GTSNPN and CDR2 SVGIG (reference sequence). The full variable domain, rest sourced from reference TRBV30 and TRBJ2-7, is SQTIHQWPATLVQPVGSPLSLECTVEGTSNPNLYWYRQAAGRGLQLLFYSVGIGQISSEVPQNLSASRPQDRQFILSSKKLLLSDSGFYLCAWSVRTEQYFGPGTRLTVT.